This entry lists 3 T cell receptor beta chains sequenced from one sample in a study of shared clonotypes between healthy human individuals. Profiled with immunoSEQ multiplex PCR; TCRdb holds only in-frame clones, not every one. This table holds around 1 million clones, approximately 80% found once. The sequencing input was memory CD4+ T cells sorted from blood. Described subset: CD45RA-negative fraction. These receptors all stem from a man between 18 and 29 years old in good health.

This clone is a singleton in its sample. This rearrangement joins TRBV7-9 to TRBJ2-7; D may be TRBD1 or TRBD2 (5 bases each). The CDR3 covers 13 residues. Germline CDR1 and CDR2: SEHNR and FQNEAQ (reference sequence). Trimming removed 8 bases at V and 1 base at J, with 12 bases between. The CDR3 nucleotides are TGTGCCAGCGTCCGAGGGGAGTCCTACGAGCAGTACTTC. This codes for CASVRGESYEQYF.

CDR3 sequence: CASSSPRDRGVNEQFF. The DNA for the CDR3 is TGTGCCAGCAGTTCCCCCCGGGACAGGGGAGTCAATGAGCAGTTCTTC. V is TRBV6-6 and J is TRBJ2-1; 10 nucleotides align to TRBD1. The CDR3 contains 16 residues. Germline CDR1 reads MNHNY; CDR2 reads SVGAGI (reference sequence). With 4 bases clipped from V and 6 bases from J, the junction kept 9 bases outside the gene matches.

The chain couples TRBV7-6 to TRBJ2-1; no reliable D call. Germline loops: CDR1 SGHVS, CDR2 FNYEAQ. This CDR3 is 13 amino acids long. The germline V and J ends were trimmed by 6 bases and 8 bases, with 14 bases remaining between them. The CDR3 reads CASSLNGAYEQFF. The CDR3 bases are TGTGCCAGCAGTCTCAATGGCGCCTATGAGCAGTTCTTC.